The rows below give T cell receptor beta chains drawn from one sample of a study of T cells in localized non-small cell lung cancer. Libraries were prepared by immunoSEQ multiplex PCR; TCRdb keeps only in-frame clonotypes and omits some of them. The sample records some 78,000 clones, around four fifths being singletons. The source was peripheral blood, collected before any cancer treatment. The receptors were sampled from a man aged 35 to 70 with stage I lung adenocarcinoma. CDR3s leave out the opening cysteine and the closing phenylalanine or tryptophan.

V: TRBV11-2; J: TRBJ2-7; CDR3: ASSLEGMASGIQEQY
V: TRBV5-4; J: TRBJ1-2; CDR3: ASSSRFGQGAFGYT
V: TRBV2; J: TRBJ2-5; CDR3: ASTTRLATGETQY
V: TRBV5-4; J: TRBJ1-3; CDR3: ASSSPGPDSGNTIY
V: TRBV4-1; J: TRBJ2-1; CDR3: ASSQELVNSGRLRNEQF
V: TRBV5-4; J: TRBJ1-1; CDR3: ASRGRAGDNMNTEAF
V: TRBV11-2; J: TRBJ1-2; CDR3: ASSPNSDRGYT
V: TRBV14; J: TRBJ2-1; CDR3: ASSLLAVSSYNEQF
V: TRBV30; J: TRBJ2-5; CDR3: AWSTGSGATIGETQY
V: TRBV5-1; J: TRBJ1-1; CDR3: ASSLDGGKNTEAF
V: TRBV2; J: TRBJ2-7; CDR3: ASNPRGPSYEQY
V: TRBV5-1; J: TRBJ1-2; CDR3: ASSFRDRAGYT
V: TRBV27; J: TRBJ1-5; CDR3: ASSLSLGDAAFSPQH
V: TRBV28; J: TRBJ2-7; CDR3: ASSAFNHPYEQY
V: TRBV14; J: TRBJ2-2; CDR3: ASSRLPGGNTGELF
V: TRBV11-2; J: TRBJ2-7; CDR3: ASSLPGTGAYEQY
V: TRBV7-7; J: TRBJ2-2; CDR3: ASSFDRGGELF
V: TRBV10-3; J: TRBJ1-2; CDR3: AISGTGQLGGYT
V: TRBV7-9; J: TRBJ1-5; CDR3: ASSLGALSNQPQH